The clone carrying this T cell receptor beta chain was counted once. The CDR3 length is 13 residues. CDR1 is LNHDA and CDR2 is SQIVND in the germline V gene (reference sequence). Trimming pared 3 bases from V and 2 bases from J, leaving 5 bases between. The sample belongs to a study of cytomegalovirus exposure and HLA in healthy donors. The PCR contained 60 Vbeta and 13 Jbeta primers. Some clones are missing from TCRdb's copy, which holds only in-frame ones; the method was immunoSEQ multiplex PCR. Of approximately 160,000 clones listed, over 75% are singletons. The sequence was obtained from a young woman in good health and CMV-seronegative. Sequencing was performed on PBMCs. The genes are TRBV19 and TRBJ1-3; no firm D call. CDR3 DNA: TGTGCCAGTAGTATGACTACTGGAAACACCATATATTTT. Protein: CASSMTTGNTIYF.